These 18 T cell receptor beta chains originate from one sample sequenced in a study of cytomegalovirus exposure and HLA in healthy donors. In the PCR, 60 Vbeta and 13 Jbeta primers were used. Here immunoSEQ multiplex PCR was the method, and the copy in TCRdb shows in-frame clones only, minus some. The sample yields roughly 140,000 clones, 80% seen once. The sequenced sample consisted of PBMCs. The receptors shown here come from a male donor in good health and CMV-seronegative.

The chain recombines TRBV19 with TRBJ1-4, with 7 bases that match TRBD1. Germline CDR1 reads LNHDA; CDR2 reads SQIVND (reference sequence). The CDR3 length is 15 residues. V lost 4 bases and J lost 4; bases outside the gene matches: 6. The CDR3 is CASSKGRDSNEKLFF. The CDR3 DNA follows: TGTGCCAGTAGTAAGGGCCGGGACAGTAATGAAAAACTGTTTTTT.

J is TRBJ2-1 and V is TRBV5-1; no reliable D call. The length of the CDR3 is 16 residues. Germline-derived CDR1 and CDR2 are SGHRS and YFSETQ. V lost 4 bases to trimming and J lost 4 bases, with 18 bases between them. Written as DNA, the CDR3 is TGCGCCAGCAGCCCGGTAAACAGAGAACCTTACAATGAGCAGTTCTTC. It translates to CASSPVNREPYNEQFF.

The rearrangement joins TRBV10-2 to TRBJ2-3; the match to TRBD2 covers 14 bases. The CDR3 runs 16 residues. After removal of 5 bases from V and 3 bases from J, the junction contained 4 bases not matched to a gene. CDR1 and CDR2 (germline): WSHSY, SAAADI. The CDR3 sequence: CASSLGLAGGTDTQYF. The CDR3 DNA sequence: TGCGCCAGCAGTCTCGGACTAGCGGGGGGTACAGATACGCAGTATTTT.

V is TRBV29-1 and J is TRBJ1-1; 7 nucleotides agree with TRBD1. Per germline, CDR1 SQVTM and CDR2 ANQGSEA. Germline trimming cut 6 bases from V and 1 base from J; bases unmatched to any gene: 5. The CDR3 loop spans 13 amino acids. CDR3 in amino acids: CSVLTGTNTEAFF. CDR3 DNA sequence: TGCAGCGTCCTGACAGGGACGAACACTGAAGCTTTCTTT.

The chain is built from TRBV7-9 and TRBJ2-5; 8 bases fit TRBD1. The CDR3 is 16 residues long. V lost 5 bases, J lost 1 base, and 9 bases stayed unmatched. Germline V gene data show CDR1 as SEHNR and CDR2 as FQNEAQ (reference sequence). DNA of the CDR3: TGTGCCAGCAGCGGATTCCGGGACAGGTCCCAAGAGACCCAGTACTTC. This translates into CASSGFRDRSQETQYF. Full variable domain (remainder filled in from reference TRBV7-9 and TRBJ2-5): DTGVSQNPRHKITKRGQNVTFRCDPISEHNRLYWYRQTLGQGPEFLTYFQNEAQLEKSRLLSDRFSAERPKGSFSTLEIQRTEQGDSAMYLCASSGFRDRSQETQYFGPGTRLLVL.

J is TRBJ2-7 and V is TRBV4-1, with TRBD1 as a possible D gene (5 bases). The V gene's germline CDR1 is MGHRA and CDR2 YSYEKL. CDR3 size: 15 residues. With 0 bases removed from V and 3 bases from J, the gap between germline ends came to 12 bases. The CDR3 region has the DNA TGCGCCAGCAGCCAAGATCTGGACAACCTCTACGAGCAGTACTTC. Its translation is CASSQDLDNLYEQYF.

The CDR3 DNA is TGTGCCAGCAGTTTGACAGGGGGAAGCGGCAAACTGTTTTTT. This sequence encodes CASSLTGGSGKLFF. This chain joins TRBV7-9 and TRBJ1-4; TRBD1 matches at 9 bases. After removal of 6 bases from V and 11 bases from J, the junction contained 10 bases not matched to a gene. Germline V lookup: CDR1 SEHNR, CDR2 FQNEAQ (reference sequence). The CDR3 length is 14 residues.

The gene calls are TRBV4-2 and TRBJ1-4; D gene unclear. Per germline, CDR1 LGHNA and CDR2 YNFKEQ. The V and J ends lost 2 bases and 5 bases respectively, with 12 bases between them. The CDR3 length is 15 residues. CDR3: CASSQLREGNEKLFF. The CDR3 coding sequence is TGTGCCAGCAGCCAATTGAGGGAGGGAAATGAAAAACTGTTTTTT.

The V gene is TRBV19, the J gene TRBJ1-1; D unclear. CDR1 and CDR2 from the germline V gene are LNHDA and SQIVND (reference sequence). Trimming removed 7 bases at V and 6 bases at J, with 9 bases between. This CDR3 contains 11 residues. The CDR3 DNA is TGTGCCAGTACCCTTGGAGCTGAAGCTTTCTTT. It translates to CASTLGAEAFF.

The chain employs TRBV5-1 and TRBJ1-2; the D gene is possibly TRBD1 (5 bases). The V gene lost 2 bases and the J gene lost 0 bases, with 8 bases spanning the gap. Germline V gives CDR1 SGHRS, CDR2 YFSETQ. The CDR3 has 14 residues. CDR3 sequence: CASSLDSANYGYTF. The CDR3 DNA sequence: TGCGCCAGCAGCTTAGACAGTGCTAACTATGGCTACACCTTC.

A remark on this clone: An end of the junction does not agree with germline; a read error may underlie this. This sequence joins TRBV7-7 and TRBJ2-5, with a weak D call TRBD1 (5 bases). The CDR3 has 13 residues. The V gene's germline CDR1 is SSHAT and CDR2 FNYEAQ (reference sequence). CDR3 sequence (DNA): TGTGCTAGCAGCAGACAGATGAAAGAGACCCAGTACTTC. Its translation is CASSRQMKETQYF.

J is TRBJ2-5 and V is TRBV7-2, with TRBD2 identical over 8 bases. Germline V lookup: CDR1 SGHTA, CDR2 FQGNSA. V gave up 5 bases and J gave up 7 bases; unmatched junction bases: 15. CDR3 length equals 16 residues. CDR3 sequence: CASSPKGPGGVRTQYF. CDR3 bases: TGTGCCAGCAGCCCCAAGGGACCGGGGGGGGTGAGGACCCAGTACTTC.

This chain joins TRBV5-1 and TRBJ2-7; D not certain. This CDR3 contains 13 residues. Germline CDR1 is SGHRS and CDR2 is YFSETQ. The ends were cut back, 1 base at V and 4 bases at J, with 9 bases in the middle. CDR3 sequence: CASSLTGLYEQYF. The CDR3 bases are TGCGCCAGCAGCTTGACCGGGTTATACGAGCAGTACTTC.

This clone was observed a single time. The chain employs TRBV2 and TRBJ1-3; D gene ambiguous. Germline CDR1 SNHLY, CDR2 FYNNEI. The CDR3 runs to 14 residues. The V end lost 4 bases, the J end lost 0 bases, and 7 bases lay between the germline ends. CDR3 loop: CASSGAISGNTIYF. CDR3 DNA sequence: TGTGCCAGCAGTGGGGCCATCTCTGGAAACACCATATATTTT.

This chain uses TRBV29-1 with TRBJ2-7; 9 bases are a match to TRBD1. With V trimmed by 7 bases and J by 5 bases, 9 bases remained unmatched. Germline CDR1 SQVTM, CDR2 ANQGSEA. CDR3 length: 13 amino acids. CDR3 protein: CSDYRGPGDEQYF. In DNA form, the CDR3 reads TGCAGCGATTACAGGGGGCCAGGCGACGAGCAGTACTTC.

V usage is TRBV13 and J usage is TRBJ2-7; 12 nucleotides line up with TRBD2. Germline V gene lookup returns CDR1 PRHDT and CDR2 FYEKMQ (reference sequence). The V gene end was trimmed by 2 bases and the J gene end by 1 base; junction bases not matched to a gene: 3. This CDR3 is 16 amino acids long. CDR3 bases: TGTGCCAGCAGCTTACTAGCGGGGGGGCCATCCTACGAGCAGTACTTC. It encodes CASSLLAGGPSYEQYF.

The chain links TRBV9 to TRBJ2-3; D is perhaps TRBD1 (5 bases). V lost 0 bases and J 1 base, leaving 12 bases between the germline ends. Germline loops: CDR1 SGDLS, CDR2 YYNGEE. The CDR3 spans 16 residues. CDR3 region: CASSVGGGWGTDTQYF. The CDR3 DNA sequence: TGTGCCAGCAGCGTAGGGGGCGGCTGGGGCACAGATACGCAGTATTTT.

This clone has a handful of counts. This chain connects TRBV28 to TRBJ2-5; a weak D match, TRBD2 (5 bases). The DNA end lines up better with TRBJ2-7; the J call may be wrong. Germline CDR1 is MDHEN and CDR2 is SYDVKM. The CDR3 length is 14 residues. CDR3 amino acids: CASSSASPGNEQYF. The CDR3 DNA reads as TGTGCCAGCAGTTCAGCCTCCCCGGGGAACGAGCAGTACTTC.